This TCR beta chain is from a study of shared clonotypes between healthy human individuals. V shed 4 bases, J shed 0 bases, and the junction held 7 bases outside the gene matches. Germline CDR1 and CDR2: WNHNN and SYGVQD (reference sequence). The CDR3 sequence is 16 residues long. Method: immunoSEQ multiplex PCR; TCRdb's copy keeps in-frame clones and lacks some. The sample gives a few million clones, 85% to 95% of which show up once; 0.3% to 0.4% is in the top ten. The gene calls are TRBV10-1 and TRBJ1-1, with 8 bases fitting TRBD1. This clonotype was obtained from a man younger than 30 in good health. Some clones in this sample may be carry-over from other donors' samples. The sequenced sample was naive CD4+ T cells from PBMCs. Sample subset: CD45RA+ positively selected. The chain's CDR3 is CASSADRGPLNTEAFF. The CDR3 DNA follows: TGCGCCAGCAGTGCTGACAGGGGTCCCTTGAACACTGAAGCTTTCTTT.